The 12 T cell receptor beta chains below were found in one sample sequenced in a study of blood T cells in healthy people across ages. Primers used in a second PCR of about 6 to 11 cycles were a sample-barcoded 5' primer and a J-beta primer mix. TCRdb redid the calling of the 5' RACE reads with MiXCR, one entry per CDR3 protein. The sample lists around 800,000 distinct CDR3 sequences; about 42% were seen once. Source material: blood. The receptors were sampled from a man older than 75 in good health.

The rearrangement uses TRBV7-9 and TRBJ2-5; unclear D gene. The V end was cut by 0 bases, the J end by 11 bases, with 16 bases between. The CDR3 runs 14 residues. CDR1 is SEHNR and CDR2 is FQNEAQ in the germline V gene (reference sequence). For the CDR3, the DNA is TGTGCCAGCAGCTTAGCGAGTAGTAGGGATGAGCAGTACTTC. Translated, it gives CASSLASSRDEQYF.

The table lists this clonotype with a few counts. The V call is TRBV5-5, the J call TRBJ2-3; the match to TRBD1 covers 7 bases. Losses at the gene ends were 0 bases for V and 3 bases for J; bases not matched to a gene: 13. The CDR3 is 18 amino acids. CDR1 and CDR2 (germline): SGHKS, YYEKEE (reference sequence). CDR3 sequence reads: CASSLEGGAQVRTDTQYF. As DNA, the CDR3 is TGTGCCAGCAGCTTGGAAGGGGGCGCCCAAGTTCGGACAGATACGCAGTATTTT. The whole variable domain, filled in from reference TRBV5-5 and TRBJ2-3, reads DAGVTQSPTHLIKTRGQQVTLRCSPISGHKSVSWYQQVLGQGPQFIFQYYEKEERGRGNFPDRFSARQFPNYSSELNVNALLLGDSALYLCASSLEGGAQVRTDTQYFGPGTRLTVL.

V and J are TRBV21-1 and TRBJ2-3; the listed D gene, TRBD2, was not tested against the DNA. TRBV21-1 constitutes a pseudogene. The CDR3 spans 15 residues. The CDR3 bases are TGTGCCAGCAGGACTAGCGGTCAATGCATAGATACGCAGTATTTT. Translating it yields CASRTSGQCIDTQYF.

The chain employs TRBV5-1 and TRBJ2-1; possibly TRBD2 for D (6 bases). V lost 3 bases and J lost 0, with 13 bases in between. Germline-derived CDR1 and CDR2 are SGHRS and YFSETQ. The CDR3 is 16 amino acids. The chain's CDR3 is CASSSVGSGSYNEQFF. In nucleotides, the CDR3 is TGCGCCAGCAGCTCGGTGGGTAGCGGCTCCTACAATGAGCAGTTCTTC.

This clonotype was counted at least ten times. The chain employs TRBV28 and TRBJ2-7; D unclear. This CDR3 has 14 amino acids. Germline V gene sequence: CDR1 MDHEN, CDR2 SYDVKM. Trimming took 6 bases from V and 2 from J, leaving 14 bases between them. The CDR3 spells CASSLSQGPYEQYF. In nucleotides, the CDR3 is TGTGCCAGCAGCCTCAGCCAAGGGCCCTACGAGCAGTACTTC.

In this sample, this clonotype turned up many times. The chain recombines TRBV18 with TRBJ2-5; a weak D match, TRBD1 (6 bases). Germline V gene lookup returns CDR1 KGHSH and CDR2 LQKENI. With 0 bases removed from V and 7 bases from J, the gap between germline ends came to 18 bases. The CDR3 is 16 amino acids. The CDR3 loop is CASSPPGTGSERTQYF. The DNA for the CDR3 is TGTGCCAGCTCACCACCAGGTACAGGGTCAGAAAGGACCCAGTACTTC.

The chain recombines TRBV10-3 with TRBJ1-6; 8 positions match TRBD1. The germline gives CDR1 ENHRY, CDR2 SYGVKD. The CDR3 runs to 13 residues. V shed 6 bases, J shed 7 bases, and the junction held 2 bases outside the gene matches. In nucleotides, the CDR3 is TGTGCCATCAGGGGACAGGAGAATTCACCCCTCCACTTT. It encodes CAIRGQENSPLHF.

The CDR3 DNA reads as TGCAGTGCTAGCACTAGCGGGTACAATGAGCAGTACTTC. It translates to CSASTSGYNEQYF. The chain carries TRBV20-1 and TRBJ2-1, with TRBD2 matching 9 bases. The DNA end is a closer match to TRBJ2-7, so the J assignment may be wrong. Germline-derived CDR1 and CDR2 are DFQATT and SNEGSKA (reference sequence). The CDR3 is 13 amino acids.

A note on this clonotype: A junction boundary mismatches the germline segment, possibly from a read error. The gene calls are TRBV4-1 and TRBJ1-2; possible D gene TRBD1, 6 bases. CDR1 MGHRA and CDR2 YSYEKL come from the germline V gene. The CDR3 runs to 15 residues. CDR3 in amino acids: CAGSQDRQGIYGYTF. CDR3 in DNA: TGCGCCGGCAGCCAAGACCGCCAGGGGATCTATGGCTACACCTTC.

This chain uses TRBV27 with TRBJ2-1, with 9 bases that match TRBD2. Germline V lookup: CDR1 MNHEY, CDR2 SMNVEV (reference sequence). The CDR3 is made up of 19 amino acids. Trimming at V came to 5 bases and at J to 0 bases, leaving 14 bases not matched to a gene. CDR3 in amino acids: CASSPPLAGTLSSYNEQFF. CDR3 in DNA: TGTGCCAGCAGTCCCCCTCTAGCGGGAACCTTAAGCTCCTACAATGAGCAGTTCTTC.

The chain couples TRBV7-2 to TRBJ1-1; no firm D call. Trimming removed 3 bases at V and 5 bases at J, with 10 bases between. The germline gives CDR1 SGHTA, CDR2 FQGNSA. The CDR3 has 13 amino acids. As DNA, the CDR3 is TGTGCCAGCAGCTTGACCGACCGAACTGAAGCTTTCTTT. This translates into CASSLTDRTEAFF.

This clonotype occurred many times. This chain joins TRBV27 and TRBJ1-2; no clear D gene. Deletions cut 5 bases from V and 3 bases from J, with 16 bases between. CDR1 and CDR2 from the germline V gene are MNHEY and SMNVEV (reference sequence). CDR3 length: 15 amino acids. The chain's CDR3 is CASSPVLAVDYGYTF. CDR3 coding DNA: TGTGCCAGCAGTCCGGTCCTGGCAGTCGACTATGGCTACACCTTC.